The clone carrying this TCR beta chain was detected ten times or more. Its antigen is unidentified. It was RNA transcripts that yielded the amplified TCR beta CDR3 regions. TCR CDR3 underwent first-round RT-PCR with the HTBI primer set. Each CDR3 protein gets one entry after TCRdb re-called the multiplex PCR reads with MiXCR. The data show around 300,000 distinct CDR3 sequences, 10% to 15% seen once. This sample stems from a study of T cells in Graves' hyperthyroidism and ophthalmopathy. Study summary: At initial diagnosis, before any treatment had begun, peripheral blood was obtained. Study-wide findings and caveats: Researchers found most expanded thyroid clonotypes above 0.001 in blood as well.

Clinical symptoms, serum thyroxine, TRAb, thyroid ultrasound and orbital computed tomography established diagnosis. Source material for PBMCs was around 10 ml fresh peripheral blood. This CDR3 has 15 residues. Per the germline V gene, CDR1 is LGHNA and CDR2 is YSLEER. Between the trimmed V and J ends, which lost 0 bases and 3 bases, there was a span of 12 bases. The chain has TRBV4-3 and TRBJ2-7; possible D gene TRBD1, 6 bases. This sequence originates from a woman in her twenties or thirties with Graves' hyperthyroidism that later progressed to Graves' ophthalmopathy. Sequenced material: blood. CDR3 coding DNA: TGCGCCAGCAGCCAAGATTCCAGGGGCAACTACGAGCAGTACTTC. Its translation is CASSQDSRGNYEQYF.